What follows are 16 T cell receptor beta chains derived from one specimen sequenced in a study of blood T cell repertoires in COVID-19. Here immunoSEQ multiplex PCR was the method, and the copy in TCRdb shows in-frame clones only, minus some. There are more than 300,000 clones in the sample; roughly 86% occur only once, and less than 9.5% lies in the top ten. The material sequenced was PBMCs or T cells enriched from blood (not recorded which). The receptors come from a woman younger than 45 who had recovered from COVID-19.

The chain couples TRBV10-3 to TRBJ1-2; a weak D match, TRBD1 (5 bases). CDR1 ENHRY and CDR2 SYGVKD come from the germline V gene. The CDR3 has 11 residues. Trimming pared 4 bases from V and 8 bases from J, leaving 8 bases between. This chain's CDR3 is CAISAGNGYTF. Written as DNA, the CDR3 is TGTGCCATCAGTGCAGGGAACGGCTACACCTTC.

The CDR3 DNA is TGTGCCAGCAGTGACAGCCACTACAACACCGGGGAGCTGTTTTTT. Its translation: CASSDSHYNTGELFF. This chain uses TRBV6-4 with TRBJ2-2; D is uncertain. Deletions cut 2 bases from V and 2 bases from J, with 9 bases between. The CDR3 runs 15 residues. The germline V gene has CDR1 MRHNA and CDR2 SNTAGT.

The chain recombines TRBV30 with TRBJ2-5; 8 nucleotides agree with TRBD2. The junction had 4 bases not matched to a gene; V was cut back by 4 bases and J by 0 bases. The germline CDR1 and CDR2 sequences are GTSNPN and SVGIG (reference sequence). The CDR3 loop spans 14 amino acids. The CDR3 region has the DNA TGTGCCTGGACCCCGGGAGGGTACCAAGAGACCCAGTACTTC. It yields the protein CAWTPGGYQETQYF. Based on the CDR3 plus reference TRBV30 and TRBJ2-5, the full variable domain is SQTIHQWPATLVQPVGSPLSLECTVEGTSNPNLYWYRQAAGRGLQLLFYSVGIGQISSEVPQNLSASRPQDRQFILSSKKLLLSDSGFYLCAWTPGGYQETQYFGPGTRLLVL.

This chain joins TRBV7-8 and TRBJ1-5, with TRBD1 as a possible D gene (5 bases). V lost 3 bases, J lost 7 bases, and 13 bases lay in between. Germline V gene data show CDR1 as SGHVS and CDR2 as FQNEAQ. This CDR3 region has 14 residues. CDR3 residues: CASSFQGSGQPQHF. The CDR3 region has the DNA TGTGCCAGCAGCTTCCAGGGATCTGGGCAGCCCCAGCATTTT.

This chain links TRBV29-1 with TRBJ1-1; D gene unclear. This CDR3 region has 14 residues. The germline gives CDR1 SQVTM, CDR2 ANQGSEA. The V end lost 3 bases, the J end lost 8 bases, and 19 bases lay between the germline ends. CDR3 sequence: CSVDSLARGIEAFF. In DNA, the CDR3 is TGCAGCGTTGATAGCCTGGCGCGAGGAATAGAAGCTTTCTTT.

The gene calls are TRBV12-3 or TRBV12-4 and TRBJ1-5; D unclear. V lost 7 bases and J 7 bases, leaving 14 bases between the germline ends. The CDR3 loop spans 13 amino acids. This CDR3 is CASTFHLGQPQHF. CDR3 sequence (DNA): TGTGCCAGCACTTTCCACCTCGGGCAGCCCCAGCATTTT.

The J gene is TRBJ1-2, the V gene TRBV5-6; a possible D gene is TRBD1 (6 bases). The germline CDR1 and CDR2 sequences are SGHDT and YYEEEE. The CDR3 spans 16 residues. Deletions cut 2 bases from V and 4 bases from J, with 18 bases between. CDR3 coding DNA: TGTGCCAGCAGCTTTGGCCAGGGGCAAATGGGCTATGGCTACACCTTC. Amino acids: CASSFGQGQMGYGYTF.

This sequence joins TRBV5-1 and TRBJ1-1; a possible D gene is TRBD1 (6 bases). The CDR3 runs 15 residues. Germline assignment: CDR1 SGHRS and CDR2 YFSETQ. V gave up 4 bases and J gave up 4 bases, with 17 bases separating them. CDR3 sequence: CASSPTQGHRTEAFF. CDR3 sequence (DNA): TGCGCCAGCAGCCCCACACAGGGTCATCGCACTGAAGCTTTCTTT.

The chain is built from TRBV5-6 and TRBJ2-1, with D tentatively TRBD2 (5 bases). The CDR3 has 14 residues. Germline CDR1 SGHDT, CDR2 YYEEEE. V was shortened by 4 bases and J by 9 bases, with 17 bases between the two germline ends. Here the CDR3 DNA reads TGTGCCAGCAGCCCGTTCAGCCCGGGGATTGAGCAGTTCTTC. Translation: CASSPFSPGIEQFF.

The V gene is TRBV7-3, the J gene TRBJ2-5; D is perhaps TRBD2 (5 bases). The CDR3 runs 15 residues. Germline assignment: CDR1 SGHTA and CDR2 FQGTGA. V lost 5 bases, J lost 5 bases, and 18 bases lay in between. The CDR3 DNA reads as TGTGCCAGCAGCCTCGGCGGGCGCTGGGGTGAGACCCAGTACTTC. This sequence encodes CASSLGGRWGETQYF.

The J gene is TRBJ1-3, the V gene TRBV11-2; D gene uncertain. V was shortened by 5 bases and J by 0 bases, with 14 bases between the two germline ends. Germline values: CDR1 SGHAT, CDR2 FQNNGV. The CDR3 is made up of 16 amino acids. CDR3 sequence reads: CASSPRTLSSGNTIYF. The DNA of the CDR3 is TGTGCCAGCAGCCCACGTACCTTGAGCTCTGGAAACACCATATATTTT.

Here the CDR3 reads CATMELQSNYGYTF. Written as DNA, the CDR3 is TGTGCCACCATGGAATTACAGTCTAACTATGGCTACACCTTC. V and J are TRBV10-3 and TRBJ1-2; D is uncertain. V was pared by 10 bases and J by 0 bases, with 15 bases between. There are 14 residues in the CDR3. Germline CDR1 reads ENHRY; CDR2 reads SYGVKD.

This chain uses TRBV7-6 with TRBJ2-7, with a possible D match to TRBD2 (6 bases). Germline CDR1 reads SGHVS; CDR2 reads FNYEAQ. This CDR3 region has 12 residues. Trimming shortened V by 5 bases and J by 10 bases, and 15 bases separated the two germline ends. CDR3: CASSRGSGAQYF. CDR3 nucleotide sequence: TGTGCCAGCAGCCGAGGTAGCGGAGCTCAGTACTTC.

J is TRBJ1-5 and V is TRBV20-1; possibly TRBD1 for D (5 bases). V lost 3 bases and J lost 5, with 11 bases in between. This CDR3 has 13 residues. Germline CDR1 is DFQATT and CDR2 is SNEGSKA (reference sequence). The CDR3 DNA follows: TGCAGTGCTAGTTTGGGGGGGGATCAGCCCCAGCATTTT. Translation gives CSASLGGDQPQHF.

The chain couples TRBV9 to TRBJ1-1; D gene ambiguous. V lost 4 bases and J lost 0, with 13 bases in between. CDR3 length equals 15 residues. CDR1 and CDR2 (germline): SGDLS, YYNGEE. The CDR3 DNA is TGTGCCAGCAGCCCGAGAGGTACCATGAACACTGAAGCTTTCTTT. Protein sequence: CASSPRGTMNTEAFF. The variable domain in full, with the rest retrieved from reference TRBV9 and TRBJ1-1, is DSGVTQTPKHLITATGQRVTLRCSPRSGDLSVYWYQQSLDQGLQFLIQYYNGEERAKGNILERFSAQQFPDLHSELNLSSLELGDSALYFCASSPRGTMNTEAFFGQGTRLTVV.

With regard to this clone: This sample also contains other DNA sequences that code for the same CDR3. The chain links TRBV9 to TRBJ1-2; D might be TRBD1 (6 bases). CDR1 and CDR2 from the germline V gene are SGDLS and YYNGEE. The V end lost 3 bases, the J end lost 2 bases, and 11 bases lay between the germline ends. CDR3 length equals 14 residues. The DNA of the CDR3 is TGTGCCAGCAGCGCCAGAACAGGGAACTATGGCTACACCTTC. It yields the protein CASSARTGNYGYTF. The complete variable domain, with remaining parts taken from reference TRBV9 and TRBJ1-2, reads DSGVTQTPKHLITATGQRVTLRCSPRSGDLSVYWYQQSLDQGLQFLIQYYNGEERAKGNILERFSAQQFPDLHSELNLSSLELGDSALYFCASSARTGNYGYTFGSGTRLTVV.